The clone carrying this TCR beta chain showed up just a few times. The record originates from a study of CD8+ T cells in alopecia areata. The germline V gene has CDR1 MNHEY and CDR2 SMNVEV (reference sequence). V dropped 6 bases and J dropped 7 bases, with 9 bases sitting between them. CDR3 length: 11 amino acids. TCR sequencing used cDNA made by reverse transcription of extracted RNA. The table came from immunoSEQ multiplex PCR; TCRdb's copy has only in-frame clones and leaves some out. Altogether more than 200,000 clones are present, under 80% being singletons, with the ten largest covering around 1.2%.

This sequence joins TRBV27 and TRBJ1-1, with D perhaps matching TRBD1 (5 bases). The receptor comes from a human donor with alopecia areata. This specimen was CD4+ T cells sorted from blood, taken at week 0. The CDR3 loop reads CASRGHSEAFF. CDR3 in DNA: TGTGCCAGCAGGGGGCATAGTGAAGCTTTCTTT.